This entry concerns a single T cell receptor (beta chain). What it binds is unknown. This entry comes from a study of blood T cells in healthy people across ages. The CDR3 is 13 amino acids. V was pared by 8 bases and J by 2 bases, with 13 bases between. Looked up from germline, CDR1 is SGHAT and CDR2 is FQNNGV. Findings and caveats of the study: With age, beta diversity per million T cells declined roughly linearly, significantly by 30 to 40. Donor CMV status, an unknown factor, possibly confounded changes in expanded clonotypes.

A J-beta primer mix and a sample-barcoded 5' primer were used in a second PCR of roughly 7 to 12 cycles. Unique molecular identifiers of 12 random nucleotides labeled each cDNA. Using its own MiXCR run on the 5' RACE reads, TCRdb lists one record per CDR3 protein. Of about 680,000 distinct CDR3 sequences listed, around 49% are singletons. The receptor's source is a woman in her sixties or seventies in good health. The gene calls are TRBV11-2 and TRBJ2-7; no definite D call. The sequenced sample consisted of blood. CDR3 sequence reads: CASEEGGTYEQYF. CDR3 DNA sequence: TGTGCCAGCGAGGAAGGCGGAACCTACGAGCAGTACTTC.